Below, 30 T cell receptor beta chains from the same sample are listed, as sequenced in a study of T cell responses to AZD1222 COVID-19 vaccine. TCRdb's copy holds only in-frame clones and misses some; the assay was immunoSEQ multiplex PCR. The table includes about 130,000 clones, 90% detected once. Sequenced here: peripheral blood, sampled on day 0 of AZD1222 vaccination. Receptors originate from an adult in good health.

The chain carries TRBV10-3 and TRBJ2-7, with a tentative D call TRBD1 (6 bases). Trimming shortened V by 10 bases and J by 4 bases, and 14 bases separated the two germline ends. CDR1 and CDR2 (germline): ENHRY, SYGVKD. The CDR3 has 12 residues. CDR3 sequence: CATGQLGYEQYF. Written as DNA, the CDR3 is TGTGCCACAGGACAGCTAGGGTACGAGCAGTACTTC.

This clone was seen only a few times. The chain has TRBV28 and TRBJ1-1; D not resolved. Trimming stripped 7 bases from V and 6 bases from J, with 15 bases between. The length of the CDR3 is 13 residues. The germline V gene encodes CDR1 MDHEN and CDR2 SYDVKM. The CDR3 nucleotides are TGTGCCAGCACCCTCGGTTCTCCGGCTGAAGCTTTCTTT. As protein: CASTLGSPAEAFF.

CDR3 DNA: TGTGCCAGCAGCTTTAGCGGGGGGGCTGTCGAGCAGTACTTC. Translation gives CASSFSGGAVEQYF. The genes are TRBV7-2 and TRBJ2-7; 11 bases agree with TRBD2. J gave up 6 bases and V 3 bases, and 4 bases lay outside the gene matches. The V gene's germline CDR1 is SGHTA and CDR2 FQGNSA. There are 14 residues in the CDR3.

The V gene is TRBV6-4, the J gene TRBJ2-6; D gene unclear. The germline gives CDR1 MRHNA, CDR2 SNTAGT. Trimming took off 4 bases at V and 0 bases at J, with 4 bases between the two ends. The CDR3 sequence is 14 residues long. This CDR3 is CASSVTSGANVLTF. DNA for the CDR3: TGTGCCAGCAGTGTTACCTCTGGGGCCAACGTCCTGACTTTC.

This chain's CDR3 is CASSQEASGGAYFYEQYF. The CDR3 DNA reads as TGTGCCAGCAGCCAAGAAGCCAGCGGGGGGGCCTATTTCTACGAGCAGTACTTC. V gene TRBV4-2 combines with J gene TRBJ2-7; 10 positions agree with TRBD2. Germline CDR1 reads LGHNA; CDR2 reads YNFKEQ. V shed 0 bases and J 3 bases; nucleotides not matched to a gene: 11. The CDR3 contains 18 residues.

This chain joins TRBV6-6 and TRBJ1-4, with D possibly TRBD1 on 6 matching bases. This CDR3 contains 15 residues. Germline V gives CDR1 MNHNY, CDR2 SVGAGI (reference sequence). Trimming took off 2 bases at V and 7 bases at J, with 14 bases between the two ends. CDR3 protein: CASSYPTGMSEKLFF. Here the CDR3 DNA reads TGTGCCAGCAGTTACCCCACAGGGATGAGTGAAAAACTGTTTTTT.

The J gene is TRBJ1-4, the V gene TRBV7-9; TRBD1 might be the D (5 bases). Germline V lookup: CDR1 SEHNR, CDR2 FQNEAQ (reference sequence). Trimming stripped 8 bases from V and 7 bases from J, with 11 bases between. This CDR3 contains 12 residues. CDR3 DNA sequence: TGTGCCAGCCTAGGCGGGGGTGAAAAACTGTTTTTT. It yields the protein CASLGGGEKLFF.

This CDR3 reads CASSKQGRDQPQHF. The CDR3 bases are TGTGCCAGCAGCAAACAGGGAAGGGATCAGCCCCAGCATTTT. V usage is TRBV9 and J usage is TRBJ1-5; maybe TRBD1 (6 bases). The CDR3 runs 14 residues. The germline V gene has CDR1 SGDLS and CDR2 YYNGEE. Trimming took off 4 bases at V and 5 bases at J, with 13 bases between the two ends.

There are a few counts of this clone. For the CDR3, the DNA is TGTGCCAGCAGCTTAGATGCGAGGACGGTAAATAACTATGGCTACACCTTC. Residues: CASSLDARTVNNYGYTF. V gene TRBV7-9 combines with J gene TRBJ1-2, with no clear D. Trimming stripped 1 base from V and 1 base from J, with 16 bases between. This CDR3 comprises 17 residues. Germline V gene sequence: CDR1 SEHNR, CDR2 FQNEAQ (reference sequence).

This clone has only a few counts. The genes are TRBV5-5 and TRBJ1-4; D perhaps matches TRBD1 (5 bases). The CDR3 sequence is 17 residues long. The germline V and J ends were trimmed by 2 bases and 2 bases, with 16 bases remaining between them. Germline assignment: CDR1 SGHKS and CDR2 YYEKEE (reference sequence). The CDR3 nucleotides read TGTGCCAGCAGCTTCCGTGGGAGGGAGGGGACTAATGAAAAACTGTTTTTT. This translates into CASSFRGREGTNEKLFF. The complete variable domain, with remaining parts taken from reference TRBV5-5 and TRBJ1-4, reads DAGVTQSPTHLIKTRGQQVTLRCSPISGHKSVSWYQQVLGQGPQFIFQYYEKEERGRGNFPDRFSARQFPNYSSELNVNALLLGDSALYLCASSFRGREGTNEKLFFGSGTQLSVL.

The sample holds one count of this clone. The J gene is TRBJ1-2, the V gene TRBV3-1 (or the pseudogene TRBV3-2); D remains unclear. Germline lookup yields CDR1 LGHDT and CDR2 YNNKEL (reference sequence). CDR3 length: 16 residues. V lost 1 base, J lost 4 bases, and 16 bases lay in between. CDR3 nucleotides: TGTGCCAGCAGCCAAGGGTTGTCAGGCGCTTCCTATGGCTACACCTTC. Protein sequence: CASSQGLSGASYGYTF.

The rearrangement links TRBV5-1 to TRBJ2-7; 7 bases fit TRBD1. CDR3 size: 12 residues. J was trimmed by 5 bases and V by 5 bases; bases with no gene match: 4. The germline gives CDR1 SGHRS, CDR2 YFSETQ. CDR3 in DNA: TGCGCCAGCAGGTTAACAGGGGACGAGCAGTACTTC. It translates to CASRLTGDEQYF.

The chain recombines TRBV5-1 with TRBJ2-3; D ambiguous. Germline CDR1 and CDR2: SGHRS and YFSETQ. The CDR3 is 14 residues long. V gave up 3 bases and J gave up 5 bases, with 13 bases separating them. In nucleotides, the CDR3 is TGCGCCAGCAGCTCCCAGCGTGAGAAAGATACGCAGTATTTT. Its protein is CASSSQREKDTQYF.

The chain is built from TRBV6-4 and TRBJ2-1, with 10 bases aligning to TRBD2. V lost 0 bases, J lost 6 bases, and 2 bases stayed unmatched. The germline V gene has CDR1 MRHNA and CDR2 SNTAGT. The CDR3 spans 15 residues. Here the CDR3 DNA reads TGTGCCAGCAGTGACTCGAGCGGGGGGGCCAATGAGCAGTTCTTC. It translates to CASSDSSGGANEQFF.

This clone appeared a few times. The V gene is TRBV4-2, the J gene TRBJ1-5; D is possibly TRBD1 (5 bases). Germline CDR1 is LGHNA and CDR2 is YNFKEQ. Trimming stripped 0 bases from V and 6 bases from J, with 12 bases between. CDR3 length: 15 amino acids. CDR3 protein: CASSQEGRGGQPQHF. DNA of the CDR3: TGTGCCAGCAGCCAAGAGGGGAGGGGCGGTCAGCCCCAGCATTTT.

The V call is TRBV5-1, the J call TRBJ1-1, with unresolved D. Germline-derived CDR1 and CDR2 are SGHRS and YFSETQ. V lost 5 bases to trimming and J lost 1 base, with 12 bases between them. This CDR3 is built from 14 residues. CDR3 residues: CASRSSTANTEAFF. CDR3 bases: TGCGCCAGCAGGTCTTCAACAGCGAACACTGAAGCTTTCTTT.

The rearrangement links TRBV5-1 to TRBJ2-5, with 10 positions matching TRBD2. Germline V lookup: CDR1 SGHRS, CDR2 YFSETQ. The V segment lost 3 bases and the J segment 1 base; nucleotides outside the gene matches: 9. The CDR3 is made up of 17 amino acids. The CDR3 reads CASSSGVLAGIQETQYF. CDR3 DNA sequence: TGCGCCAGCAGCTCGGGGGTACTAGCGGGGATCCAAGAGACCCAGTACTTC.

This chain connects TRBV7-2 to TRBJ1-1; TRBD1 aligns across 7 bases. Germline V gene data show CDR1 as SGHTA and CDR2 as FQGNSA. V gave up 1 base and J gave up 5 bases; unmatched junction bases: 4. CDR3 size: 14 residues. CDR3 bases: TGTGCCAGCAGCTTAGACAGGGGTGGTACTGAAGCTTTCTTT. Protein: CASSLDRGGTEAFF.

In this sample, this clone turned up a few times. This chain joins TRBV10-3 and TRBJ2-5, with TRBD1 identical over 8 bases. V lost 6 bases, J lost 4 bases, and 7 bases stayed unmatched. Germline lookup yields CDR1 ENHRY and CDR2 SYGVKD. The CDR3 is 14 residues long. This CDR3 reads CAIRYGQGRETQYF. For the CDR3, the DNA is TGTGCCATCAGGTACGGACAGGGAAGAGAGACCCAGTACTTC.

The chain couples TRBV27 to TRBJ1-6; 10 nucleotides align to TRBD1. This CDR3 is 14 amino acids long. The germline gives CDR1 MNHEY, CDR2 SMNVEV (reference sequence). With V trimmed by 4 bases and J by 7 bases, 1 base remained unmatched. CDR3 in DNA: TGTGCCAGCAGTTGGGGACAGGGGAATTCACCCCTCCACTTT. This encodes CASSWGQGNSPLHF.

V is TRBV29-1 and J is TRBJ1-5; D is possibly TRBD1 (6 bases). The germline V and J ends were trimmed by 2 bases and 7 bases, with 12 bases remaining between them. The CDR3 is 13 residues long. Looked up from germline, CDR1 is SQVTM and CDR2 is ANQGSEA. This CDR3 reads CSVELGAEQPQHF. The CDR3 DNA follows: TGCAGCGTTGAATTGGGGGCTGAACAGCCCCAGCATTTT.

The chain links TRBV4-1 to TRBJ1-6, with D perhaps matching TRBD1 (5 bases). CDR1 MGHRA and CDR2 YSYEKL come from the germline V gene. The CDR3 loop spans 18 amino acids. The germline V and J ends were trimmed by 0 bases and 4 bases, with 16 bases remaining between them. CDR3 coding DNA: TGCGCCAGCAGCCAAGATCAACAGGTGAGGGGTTATAATTCACCCCTCCACTTT. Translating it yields CASSQDQQVRGYNSPLHF.

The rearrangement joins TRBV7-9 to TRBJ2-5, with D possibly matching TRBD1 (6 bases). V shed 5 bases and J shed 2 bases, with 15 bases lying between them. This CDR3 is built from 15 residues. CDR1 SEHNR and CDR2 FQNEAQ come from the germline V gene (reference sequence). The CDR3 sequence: CASSHPGQGQETQYF. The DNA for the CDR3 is TGTGCCAGCAGCCACCCCGGCCAGGGGCAAGAGACCCAGTACTTC. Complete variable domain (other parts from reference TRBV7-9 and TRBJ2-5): DTGVSQNPRHKITKRGQNVTFRCDPISEHNRLYWYRQTLGQGPEFLTYFQNEAQLEKSRLLSDRFSAERPKGSFSTLEIQRTEQGDSAMYLCASSHPGQGQETQYFGPGTRLLVL.

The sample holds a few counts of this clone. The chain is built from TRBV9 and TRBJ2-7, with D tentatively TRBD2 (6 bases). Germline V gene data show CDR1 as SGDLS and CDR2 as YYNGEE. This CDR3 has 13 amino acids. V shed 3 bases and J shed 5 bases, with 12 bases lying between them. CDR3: CASSERGGHEQYF. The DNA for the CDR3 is TGTGCCAGCAGCGAACGCGGAGGGCACGAGCAGTACTTC.

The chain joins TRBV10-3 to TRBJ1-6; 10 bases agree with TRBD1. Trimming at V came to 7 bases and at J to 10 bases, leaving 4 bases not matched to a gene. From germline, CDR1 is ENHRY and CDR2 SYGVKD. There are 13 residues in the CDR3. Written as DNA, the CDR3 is TGTGCCATCAAAGGACAGGGGGACTCACCCCTCCACTTT. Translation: CAIKGQGDSPLHF.

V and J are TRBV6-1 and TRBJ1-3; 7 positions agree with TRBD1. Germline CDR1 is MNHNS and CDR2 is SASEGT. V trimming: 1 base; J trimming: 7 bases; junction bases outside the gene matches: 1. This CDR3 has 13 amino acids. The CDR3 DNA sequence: TGTGCCAGCAGTGAAGTACAGGGGAACACCATATATTTT. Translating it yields CASSEVQGNTIYF.

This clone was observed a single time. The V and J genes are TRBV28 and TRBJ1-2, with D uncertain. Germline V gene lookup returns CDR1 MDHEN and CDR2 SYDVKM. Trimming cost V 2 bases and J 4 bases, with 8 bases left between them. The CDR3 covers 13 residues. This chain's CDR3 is CASSLGTLYGYTF. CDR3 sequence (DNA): TGTGCCAGCAGTTTAGGAACGCTCTATGGCTACACCTTC.

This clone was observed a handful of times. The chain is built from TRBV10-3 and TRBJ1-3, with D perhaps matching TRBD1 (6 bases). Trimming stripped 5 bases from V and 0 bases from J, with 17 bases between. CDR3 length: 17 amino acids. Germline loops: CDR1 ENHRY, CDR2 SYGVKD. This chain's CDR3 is CAISSYLGQTSGNTIYF. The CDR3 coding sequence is TGTGCCATCAGTAGTTACCTCGGACAGACCTCTGGAAACACCATATATTTT.

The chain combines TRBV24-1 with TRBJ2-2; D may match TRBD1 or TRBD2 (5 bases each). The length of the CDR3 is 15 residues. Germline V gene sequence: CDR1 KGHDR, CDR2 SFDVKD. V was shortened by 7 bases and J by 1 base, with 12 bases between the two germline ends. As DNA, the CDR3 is TGTGCCACCAGCCCTGGGACCTTGAACACCGGGGAGCTGTTTTTT. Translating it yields CATSPGTLNTGELFF.

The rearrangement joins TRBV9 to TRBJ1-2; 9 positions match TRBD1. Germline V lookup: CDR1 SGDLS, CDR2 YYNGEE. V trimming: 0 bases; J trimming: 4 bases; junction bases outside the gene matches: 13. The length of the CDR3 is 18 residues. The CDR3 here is CASSVARDRGNLGYGYTF. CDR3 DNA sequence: TGTGCCAGCAGCGTAGCTCGAGACAGGGGGAATCTAGGCTATGGCTACACCTTC.